This T cell receptor beta chain was recovered during a study of blood T cell repertoires in COVID-19. Across the study: In each case, the material was cDNA or gDNA derived from T cells, B-cell-depleted T cells, or PBMCs.

V lost 5 bases and J lost 2, with 13 bases in between. The CDR3 covers 15 residues. Germline V gives CDR1 MNHEY, CDR2 SVGAGI. Here immunoSEQ multiplex PCR was the method, and the copy in TCRdb shows in-frame clones only, minus some. In the table there are about 110,000 clones, roughly 80% of which are singletons. The chain employs TRBV6-5 and TRBJ1-5; D might be TRBD1 (6 bases). Sequenced sample: peripheral blood. The receptor was isolated from a human donor in a cohort sampled during active COVID-19. CDR3 residues: CASSTGQSGNQPQHF. The CDR3 DNA follows: TGTGCCAGCAGTACGGGACAATCGGGCAATCAGCCCCAGCATTTT.